This T cell receptor (beta chain) was retrieved from a study of blood T cells in healthy people across ages (dated by TCRdb to 2015 to 2017). Looking at the study overall: Template switching captured roughly one uniquely barcoded TCR beta cDNA molecule per two T cells in model experiments. The study measured age-related changes in TCR beta repertoire diversity using deep sequencing normalized with unique cDNA molecular identifiers. The donors were divided into four age groups: young (average about 15 years), middle-aged (around 41), aged (about 61) and long-lived (about 84). Donors of different ages were randomly distributed across sequencing lanes to avoid experimental bias. For two donors (one aged 18 to 30 and one aged 80 or older), the study analyzed two additional independent replicas of 1 million unique cDNA reads from the same blood draw.

The cysteine opens and the phenylalanine closes a CDR3 of 15 amino acids. The kept DNA is CDR3 alone, 45 bases in frame from the first base. CDR1 and CDR2, per the germline V gene (reference sequence), are DFQATT and SNEGSKA. The junction carries 18 bases between V and J, which are trimmed by 5 bases and 7 bases respectively. Systemically healthy Caucasian individuals from Russia, 39 in total and aged 6 to 90 years, were included as donors. Approximately 9.7 milliliters of peripheral blood were drawn from each donor into EDTA-treated Vacutainer tubes. Ficoll-Paque density-gradient centrifugation was used to isolate PBMCs, with at least 7 million per sample. Trizol reagent was used to extract total RNA from PBMCs, with at least 6 micrograms per sample. The percentages of naive CD45RAhigh/CD27high T cells were determined by flow cytometry on a PBMC aliquot from every donor. Details on this clonotype: No antigen is known for it. The input lacks base qualities; no much larger clone sits a single base away.

Library preparation used 5' RACE. Sequencing instrument: Illumina HiSeq 2500. A second 7 to 11 cycle PCR used a sample-barcoded 5' primer and a J-beta primer mix. A template-switch 5' adaptor carrying 12 random nucleotides introduced a unique molecular identifier onto each TCR beta cDNA molecule. Each sample yielded at least 3 million CDR3-containing paired-end reads. The Mint cDNA synthesis kit, primed by a TRBC-specific oligonucleotide, was used to synthesize first-strand cDNA from all RNA. Following uracil-DNA glycosylase treatment, a first 18-cycle PCR with universal primers M1SS and BC2_uni_R was performed on all cDNA. The paper's processing steps were these. Normalization of each sample was performed by random selection of 1 million high-quality reads, each carrying a distinct molecular identifier. Reads with shared molecular identifiers were discarded instead of being binned into consensus sequences. CDR3 identification, clonotype clustering and error correction used MiTCR with a Q25 quality threshold and the strictest error-elimination algorithm. Lower-bound total TCR beta diversity was estimated with a nonparametric unseen species model using Euler transformation. In TCRdb, the public reads were trimmed at Q25 with fastp and aligned with MiXCR, with productive beta chains retained. CDR3 protein sequences are deduplicated, and each keeps its most common genes and DNA. The V and J calls and clone size are TCRdb's, not the authors'. The sample records roughly 800,000 distinct CDR3 sequences, over 45% of which are singletons. The ten largest account for around 20% of the sample.

Results and caveats for the whole study, not just this receptor: The percentage of naive T cells measured by flow cytometry correlated strongly with observed TCR beta diversity. Total diversity estimates from one million sequenced T cells were considered lower bounds and underestimates. The CMV infection status of donors was not known, potentially confounding age-related changes in expanded clonotypes. Compared with the aged group, more naive CD4+ T cells, fewer expanded clones and increased TCR diversity were shown by the long-lived group, suggesting age selection. Observed TCR beta diversity per million T cells fell roughly linearly with age, and a significant reduction was already apparent by age around 40. Bulk unsorted PBMC profiling prevented conclusive comparison of naive and antigen-experienced compartments.

Sequences were obtained from blood. This clonotype originated in a man aged 30 to 39 in good health. The V and J genes are TRBV20-1 and TRBJ1-6; a weak D assignment points to TRBD1 (5 bases agree). The DNA sequence follows: TGCAGTGCTCCGATGCAGGGTCGCCCCAATTCACCCCTCCACTTT. Its translation reads: CSAPMQGRPNSPLHF.